The rows below give T cell receptor beta chains drawn from one sample of a study of T cell responses to AZD1222 COVID-19 vaccine. Only in-frame clones appear in the TCRdb table, and some are missing; sequencing was by immunoSEQ multiplex PCR. The data hold about 100,000 clones, with roughly 90% observed a single time. The specimen comprised peripheral blood, sampled on day 0 of AZD1222 vaccination. All receptors derive from an adult in good health. Both conserved end residues are part of each CDR3. D genes are given only for firm matches. The size of a clone is reported for some rows only, either as once, few or many, or as a class for expanded clones.

DNA: TGTGCCAGCAGTTTAAGTCACAGCCGAGCTGATCAGCCCCAGCATTTT
CDR3: CASSLSHSRADQPQHF
J: TRBJ1-5
V: TRBV27
size: NA
D: NA

DNA: TGTGCCAGCAGTGCCGGGACAGCGTGGGGGCCCCAGCATTTT
CDR3: CASSAGTAWGPQHF
J: TRBJ1-5
V: TRBV27
size: few
D: TRBD1

DNA: TGTGCCAGCACCGAACGTACATCAGGAAACACCATATATTTT
CDR3: CASTERTSGNTIYF
J: TRBJ1-3
V: TRBV6-5
size: NA
D: NA

DNA: TGTGCCAGCACCCTAGGGATGAACACTGAAGCTTTCTTT
CDR3: CASTLGMNTEAFF
J: TRBJ1-1
V: TRBV7-2
size: NA
D: NA

DNA: TGTGCCAGCAGCCCCCCCGTCCCCGCTGGAAACACCATATATTTT
CDR3: CASSPPVPAGNTIYF
J: TRBJ1-3
V: TRBV16
size: NA
D: NA

DNA: TGCGCCAGCAGCTTGACCTCCGGGACAGGGAGCTATGGCTACACCTTC
CDR3: CASSLTSGTGSYGYTF
J: TRBJ1-2
V: TRBV5-1
size: NA
D: TRBD1

DNA: TGTGCCAGCAGTCGACGAGGTGCTAGTTACAATGAGCAGTTCTTC
CDR3: CASSRRGASYNEQFF
J: TRBJ2-1
V: TRBV28
size: NA
D: NA

DNA: TGCAGCGTTGCAAGCGGAAGCTCCTACAATGAGCAGTTCTTC
CDR3: CSVASGSSYNEQFF
J: TRBJ2-1
V: TRBV29-1
size: NA
D: NA

DNA: TGTGCCAGCTCCCCGAGGACAGGGGGCTTTTATGACACTGAAGCTTTCTTT
CDR3: CASSPRTGGFYDTEAFF
J: TRBJ1-1
V: TRBV18
size: NA
D: TRBD1

DNA: TGTGCCAGTAGTATGAACGGTGCGGGAGGTCAGCCCCAGCATTTT
CDR3: CASSMNGAGGQPQHF
J: TRBJ1-5
V: TRBV19
size: NA
D: NA

DNA: TGCGCCAGCAGTTATATTTCCGGCGAGCAGTACTTC
CDR3: CASSYISGEQYF
J: TRBJ2-7
V: TRBV4-1
size: NA
D: NA

DNA: TGTGCCAGCAGTCCCTGGACAGGGGAAGAGACCCAGTACTTC
CDR3: CASSPWTGEETQYF
J: TRBJ2-5
V: TRBV27
size: NA
D: TRBD1

DNA: TGTGCCAGCACCTCGAGTAGCGGCTACGAGCAGTACTTC
CDR3: CASTSSSGYEQYF
J: TRBJ2-7
V: TRBV12-3/TRBV12-4
size: NA
D: NA

DNA: TGCAGCGTTGAAGATCTCCCGGGGTCTGAGCAGTTCTTC
CDR3: CSVEDLPGSEQFF
J: TRBJ2-1
V: TRBV29-1
size: NA
D: NA

DNA: TGTGCCTGGGGATATAGCTCCTACAATGAGCAGTTCTTC
CDR3: CAWGYSSYNEQFF
J: TRBJ2-1
V: TRBV30
size: NA
D: NA

DNA: TGTGCCAGCAGGTTAGGGCCCAGGGAGAATGAAAAACTGTTTTTT
CDR3: CASRLGPRENEKLFF
J: TRBJ1-4
V: TRBV11-2
size: NA
D: NA

DNA: TGTGCCAGCAGCTTGATCCAGAGGTCCGAGCAGTACTTC
CDR3: CASSLIQRSEQYF
J: TRBJ2-7
V: TRBV5-5
size: NA
D: NA

DNA: TGTGCCATCAGTAGACAGGGAAAAGGCTATGGCTACACCTTC
CDR3: CAISRQGKGYGYTF
J: TRBJ1-2
V: TRBV10-3
size: few
D: TRBD1

DNA: TGTGCCAGCAGCGCCCCCCAGGGGGGCGGGAGGGGCAATGAGCAGTTCTTC
CDR3: CASSAPQGGGRGNEQFF
J: TRBJ2-1
V: TRBV9
size: few
D: TRBD2

DNA: TGTGCCGCTCTTAGGGGGGGCTATGGCTACACCTTC
CDR3: CAALRGGYGYTF
J: TRBJ1-2
V: TRBV10-3
size: NA
D: NA

DNA: TGTGCCAGCAGTTTAAGGTTAGCGGGGCCCCCCTGGAAGCAGTACTTC
CDR3: CASSLRLAGPPWKQYF
J: TRBJ2-7
V: TRBV28
size: few
D: TRBD2

DNA: TGCGCCAGCAGCCAAGCGGACAGGGAAAGCACTGAAGCTTTCTTT
CDR3: CASSQADRESTEAFF
J: TRBJ1-1
V: TRBV4-1
size: NA
D: TRBD1

DNA: TGTGCCACCAGCAGACTGGGGGACAGCAAATACACTGAAGCTTTCTTT
CDR3: CATSRLGDSKYTEAFF
J: TRBJ1-1
V: TRBV15
size: NA
D: TRBD1